This entry describes one T cell receptor (beta chain). The target antigen is unknown. The data were obtained in a study of pediatric ulcerative colitis. Study observations and caveats: Compared with controls, ulcerative colitis showed greater blood-rectum clone sharing.

The CDR3 runs 15 residues. With 0 bases clipped from V and 4 bases from J, the junction kept 2 bases outside the gene matches. Germline V gene data show CDR1 as SEHNR and CDR2 as FQNEAQ (reference sequence). Profiling relied on immunoSEQ multiplex PCR, and the TCRdb table lists in-frame clones only, not all of them. The sample includes about 35,000 clones, roughly 81% of them seen just once. The rectum was sampled with one to two pinch biopsies at colonoscopy. The gene calls are TRBV7-9 and TRBJ2-1; TRBD2 matches 8 bases. Sequencing was carried out using gut tissue. The source of this sequence is a boy aged 5 to 17 with mild ulcerative colitis. The chain's CDR3 is CASSLAGGAYNEQFF. Written as DNA, the CDR3 is TGTGCCAGCAGCTTAGCCGGGGGGGCATACAATGAGCAGTTCTTC. Full variable domain (missing parts from reference TRBV7-9 and TRBJ2-1): DTGVSQNPRHKITKRGQNVTFRCDPISEHNRLYWYRQTLGQGPEFLTYFQNEAQLEKSRLLSDRFSAERPKGSFSTLEIQRTEQGDSAMYLCASSLAGGAYNEQFFGPGTRLTVL.